These 21 T cell receptor beta chains came from one sample sequenced in a study of blood T cell repertoires in COVID-19. This table comes from immunoSEQ multiplex PCR, and its TCRdb copy is limited to in-frame clones, with some not included. The sample lists tens of thousands of clones, about 86% seen once, with about 4.2% in the top ten. The specimen sequenced was peripheral blood. Every receptor here comes from a man older than 75 with active COVID-19.

The chain employs TRBV6-5 and TRBJ2-5, with 12 bases lining up with TRBD2. From germline, CDR1 is MNHEY and CDR2 SVGAGI. The CDR3 consists of 15 residues. The ends lost 6 bases at V and 4 bases at J; junction bases unmatched: 6. CDR3 sequence: CASSRLAGVAETQYF. Here the CDR3 DNA reads TGTGCCAGCAGCAGACTAGCGGGAGTCGCAGAGACCCAGTACTTC.

The chain recombines TRBV7-2 with TRBJ2-1; a possible D gene is TRBD2 (5 bases). This CDR3 is 18 amino acids long. V was trimmed by 5 bases and J by 10 bases, leaving 30 bases between them. Germline V gene data show CDR1 as SGHTA and CDR2 as FQGNSA. In nucleotides, the CDR3 is TGTGCCAGCAGCCCAGAACATAGGGTTTCACTTACTCGAGGGGAGCAGTTCTTC. This encodes CASSPEHRVSLTRGEQFF.

This clone came up once. The chain couples TRBV7-2 to TRBJ2-4, with 8 positions matching TRBD1. J was trimmed by 7 bases and V by 5 bases; bases with no gene match: 7. This CDR3 region has 14 residues. Germline CDR1 SGHTA, CDR2 FQGNSA. The CDR3 loop reads CASSPLDRGNIQYF. CDR3 coding DNA: TGTGCCAGCAGCCCTCTAGACAGGGGTAACATTCAGTACTTC.

V gene TRBV7-6 combines with J gene TRBJ1-4; maybe TRBD1 (5 bases). The CDR3 is 14 amino acids. Germline assignment: CDR1 SGHVS and CDR2 FNYEAQ. With 0 bases removed from V and 14 bases from J, the gap between germline ends came to 16 bases. CDR3 loop: CASSLAAGPDLLFF. The CDR3 nucleotides read TGTGCCAGCAGCTTAGCGGCAGGGCCGGATTTGCTGTTTTTT.

The chain combines TRBV9 with TRBJ2-5, with TRBD2 matching over 7 bases. This CDR3 is built from 16 residues. Per germline, CDR1 SGDLS and CDR2 YYNGEE. Germline trimming cut 0 bases from V and 5 bases from J; bases unmatched to any gene: 10. In DNA, the CDR3 is TGTGCCAGCAGCGTAGATACTGGCGGGAGCGGTGAGACCCAGTACTTC. The encoded protein is CASSVDTGGSGETQYF. Supplemented by reference TRBV9 and TRBJ2-5, the full variable domain reads DSGVTQTPKHLITATGQRVTLRCSPRSGDLSVYWYQQSLDQGLQFLIQYYNGEERAKGNILERFSAQQFPDLHSELNLSSLELGDSALYFCASSVDTGGSGETQYFGPGTRLLVL.

This clone has just one count. The J gene is TRBJ2-1, the V gene TRBV18; 9 nucleotides agree with TRBD1. Germline lookup yields CDR1 KGHSH and CDR2 LQKENI. With 6 bases clipped from V and 12 bases from J, the junction kept 6 bases outside the gene matches. CDR3 length: 12 residues. In nucleotides, the CDR3 is TGTGCCAGCTCGACAGACAGGGGGGTGCAGTTCTTC. Residues: CASSTDRGVQFF.

The chain combines TRBV20-1 with TRBJ2-7; 9 bases agree with TRBD2. V gave up 3 bases and J gave up 3 bases; unmatched junction bases: 9. The length of the CDR3 is 15 residues. Germline V gives CDR1 DFQATT, CDR2 SNEGSKA (reference sequence). This CDR3 is CSASRVAGVDYEQYF. In DNA, the CDR3 is TGCAGTGCTAGTAGAGTAGCGGGAGTTGACTACGAGCAGTACTTC.

In this sample, this clone turned up a few times. The rearrangement joins TRBV12-3 or TRBV12-4 to TRBJ1-6; no reliable D call. Trimming pared 3 bases from V and 6 bases from J, leaving 6 bases between. This CDR3 has 13 residues. The CDR3 region is CASSFGSNSPLHF. CDR3 bases: TGTGCCAGCAGTTTTGGGAGTAATTCACCCCTCCACTTT.

There are a few counts of this clone. The gene calls are TRBV5-1 and TRBJ2-5; 9 nucleotides line up with TRBD1. With V trimmed by 3 bases and J by 2 bases, 8 bases remained unmatched. In germline, CDR1 is SGHRS, CDR2 YFSETQ. This CDR3 is built from 16 residues. The CDR3 DNA is TGCGCCAGCAGCTCTGGGAACAGGGGGCCACAAGAGACCCAGTACTTC. Translated, it gives CASSSGNRGPQETQYF.

This chain connects TRBV7-2 to TRBJ2-7, with D possibly TRBD1 on 6 matching bases. CDR1 is SGHTA and CDR2 is FQGNSA in the germline V gene. Trimming cost V 5 bases and J 3 bases, with 14 bases left between them. The CDR3 length is 14 residues. The CDR3 coding sequence is TGTGCCAGCAGCGGCCCCGGACAGTACTACGAGCAGTACTTC. It translates to CASSGPGQYYEQYF.

The chain has TRBV24-1 and TRBJ2-1; 7 nucleotides match TRBD1. V trimming: 0 bases; J trimming: 11 bases; junction bases outside the gene matches: 9. In germline, CDR1 is KGHDR, CDR2 SFDVKD. The CDR3 sequence is 15 residues long. Here the CDR3 reads CATSDLKDRSMKQFF. The CDR3 DNA sequence: TGTGCCACCAGTGATTTGAAGGACAGGTCCATGAAGCAGTTCTTC.

The V gene is TRBV7-8, the J gene TRBJ2-7, with D maybe TRBD2 (5 bases). The CDR3 loop spans 16 amino acids. With 5 bases removed from V and 0 bases from J, the gap between germline ends came to 17 bases. Germline CDR1 SGHVS, CDR2 FQNEAQ. This chain's CDR3 is CASSPLVERTSYEQYF. The DNA for the CDR3 is TGTGCCAGCAGCCCCCTGGTGGAGCGGACCTCCTACGAGCAGTACTTC.

This chain joins TRBV28 and TRBJ1-6, with 7 bases aligning to TRBD1. CDR1 MDHEN and CDR2 SYDVKM come from the germline V gene. Germline trimming cut 10 bases from V and 5 bases from J; bases unmatched to any gene: 8. The CDR3 runs to 14 residues. The CDR3 nucleotides read TGTGCCACTACCCCGGGACAGAATAATTCACCCCTCCACTTT. The encoded protein is CATTPGQNNSPLHF.

The chain couples TRBV12-3 or TRBV12-4 to TRBJ2-7; possibly TRBD2 for D (5 bases). Trimming left V 1 base short and J 5 bases short, with 9 bases between. The CDR3 has 13 amino acids. The CDR3 sequence: CASSLGGSDEQYF. CDR3 DNA sequence: TGTGCCAGCAGTTTAGGGGGTAGCGACGAGCAGTACTTC.

The chain has TRBV21-1 and TRBJ2-7; the D call TRBD1 from the table was never checked on the DNA. TRBV21-1 constitutes a pseudogene. This CDR3 region has 20 residues. The chain's CDR3 is CASSKTSRDRGRGESYEQYF. The CDR3 region has the DNA TGTGCCAGCAGCAAAACGTCCAGGGACAGGGGGCGCGGGGAGAGTTACGAGCAGTACTTC.

The chain has TRBV4-3 and TRBJ2-7, with 8 bases matching TRBD1. The CDR3 is 16 residues long. The V segment lost 0 bases and the J segment 6 bases; nucleotides outside the gene matches: 10. Germline assignment: CDR1 LGHNA and CDR2 YSLEER. The DNA of the CDR3 is TGCGCCAGCAGCCAAGATTTCCAGGGGGCTAGCACCGAGCAGTACTTC. Its protein product is CASSQDFQGASTEQYF.

V and J are TRBV7-8 and TRBJ1-6; 11 bases align to TRBD1. V lost 1 base to trimming and J lost 9 bases; unmatched junction nucleotides: 2. Germline loops: CDR1 SGHVS, CDR2 FQNEAQ. The CDR3 is 15 residues long. CDR3 protein: CASSLGGQGVSPLHF. The CDR3 DNA reads TGTGCCAGCAGCTTAGGGGGACAGGGGGTTTCACCCCTCCACTTT.

In its sample, this clone was seen once. The V gene is TRBV30, the J gene TRBJ1-1, with 8 bases aligning to TRBD1. The CDR3 has 15 residues. Germline V lookup: CDR1 GTSNPN, CDR2 SVGIG (reference sequence). Trimming cost V 1 base and J 1 base; bases outside gene matches: 5. The CDR3, as DNA: TGTGCCTGGAGTGGCCCAGGACAGGGGAACACTGAAGCTTTCTTT. Translated: CAWSGPGQGNTEAFF.

The chain links TRBV7-2 to TRBJ2-3; possibly TRBD2 for D (6 bases). From germline, CDR1 is SGHTA and CDR2 FQGNSA. V was trimmed by 1 base and J by 0 bases, leaving 11 bases between them. This CDR3 region has 16 residues. The CDR3 region is CASSLVAGSSTDTQYF. The CDR3 nucleotides are TGTGCCAGCAGCTTAGTGGCGGGATCAAGCACAGATACGCAGTATTTT.

Written as DNA, the CDR3 is TGTGCCAGCAGTTTTAGCGGGAGAAGTAGCGAGCAGTACTTC. It codes for CASSFSGRSSEQYF. The chain is built from TRBV27 and TRBJ2-7, with 9 bases matching TRBD2. Germline trimming cut 3 bases from V and 6 bases from J; bases unmatched to any gene: 6. Germline V lookup: CDR1 MNHEY, CDR2 SMNVEV (reference sequence). CDR3 size: 14 residues.

This sequence joins TRBV5-4 and TRBJ2-2; TRBD1 agrees at 8 bases. This CDR3 is 16 amino acids long. Trimming cost V 0 bases and J 7 bases; bases outside gene matches: 8. Germline V gene sequence: CDR1 SGHNT, CDR2 YYREEE (reference sequence). DNA for the CDR3: TGTGCCAGCAGCTTGGGTAGGACAGGGTCTGTCGGGGAGCTGTTTTTT. This codes for CASSLGRTGSVGELFF.